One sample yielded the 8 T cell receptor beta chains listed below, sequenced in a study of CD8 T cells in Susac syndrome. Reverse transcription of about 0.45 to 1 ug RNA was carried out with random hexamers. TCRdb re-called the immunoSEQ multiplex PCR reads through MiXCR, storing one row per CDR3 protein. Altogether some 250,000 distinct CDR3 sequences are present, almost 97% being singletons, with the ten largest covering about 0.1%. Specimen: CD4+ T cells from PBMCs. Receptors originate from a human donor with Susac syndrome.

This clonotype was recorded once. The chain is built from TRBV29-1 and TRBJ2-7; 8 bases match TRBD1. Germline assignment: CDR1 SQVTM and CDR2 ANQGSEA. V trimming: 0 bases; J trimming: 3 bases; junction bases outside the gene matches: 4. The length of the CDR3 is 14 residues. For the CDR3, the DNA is TGCAGCGTTGAAGATGCAGGGGGCGACTACGAGCAGTACTTC. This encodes CSVEDAGGDYEQYF.

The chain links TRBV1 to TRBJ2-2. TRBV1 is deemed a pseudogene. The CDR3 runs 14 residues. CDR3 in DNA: TGCACCAGCAGCCAAGAAACGAGGACCGGGGAGCTGTTTTTT. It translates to CTSSQETRTGELFF.

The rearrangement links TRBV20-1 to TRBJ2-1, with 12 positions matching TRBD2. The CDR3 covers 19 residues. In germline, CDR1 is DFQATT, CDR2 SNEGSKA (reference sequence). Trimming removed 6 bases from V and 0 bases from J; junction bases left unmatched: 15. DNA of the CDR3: TGCAGTGCCCTGGGCGATGCGACTAGCGGGAGAGGCTCCTACAATGAGCAGTTCTTC. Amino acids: CSALGDATSGRGSYNEQFF.

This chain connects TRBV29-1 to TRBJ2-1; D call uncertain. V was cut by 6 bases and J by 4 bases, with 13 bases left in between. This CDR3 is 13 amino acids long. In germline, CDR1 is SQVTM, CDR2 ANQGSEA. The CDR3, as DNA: TGCAGCGTCGACCCGGACGGATACAATGAGCAGTTCTTC. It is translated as CSVDPDGYNEQFF.

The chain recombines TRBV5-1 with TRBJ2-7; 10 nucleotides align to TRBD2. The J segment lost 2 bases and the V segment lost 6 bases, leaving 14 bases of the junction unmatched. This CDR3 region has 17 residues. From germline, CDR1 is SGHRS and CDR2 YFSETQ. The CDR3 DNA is TGCGCCAGCACAATCAAAGCGGGAGGGGTGGGTCCCTACGAGCAGTACTTC. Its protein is CASTIKAGGVGPYEQYF. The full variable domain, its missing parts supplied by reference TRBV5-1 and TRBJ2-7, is KAGVTQTPRYLIKTRGQQVTLSCSPISGHRSVSWYQQTPGQGLQFLFEYFSETQRNKGNFPGRFSGRQFSNSRSEMNVSTLELGDSALYLCASTIKAGGVGPYEQYFGPGTRLTVT.

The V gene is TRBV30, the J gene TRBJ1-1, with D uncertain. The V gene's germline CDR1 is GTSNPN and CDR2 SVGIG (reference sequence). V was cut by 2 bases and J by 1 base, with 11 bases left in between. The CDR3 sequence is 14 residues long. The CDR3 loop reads CAWSFGRENTEAFF. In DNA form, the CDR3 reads TGTGCCTGGAGTTTCGGGAGAGAGAACACTGAAGCTTTCTTT.

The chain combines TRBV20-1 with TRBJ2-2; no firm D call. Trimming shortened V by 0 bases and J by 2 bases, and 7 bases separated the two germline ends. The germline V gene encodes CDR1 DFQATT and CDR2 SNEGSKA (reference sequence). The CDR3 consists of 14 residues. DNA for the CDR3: TGCAGTGCTAGAGATTTGGACAACACCGGGGAGCTGTTTTTT. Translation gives CSARDLDNTGELFF.

Here the CDR3 reads CASRLAGGDEQFF. The CDR3 bases are TGTGCCAGCAGGCTAGCGGGAGGGGATGAGCAGTTCTTC. The chain carries TRBV2 and TRBJ2-1; 12 bases line up with TRBD2. Germline trimming cut 6 bases from V and 8 bases from J; bases unmatched to any gene: 2. The germline gives CDR1 SNHLY, CDR2 FYNNEI. The CDR3 runs to 13 residues.